Each of the 10 T cell receptor beta chains below was sequenced from the same sample in a study of blood T cell repertoires in COVID-19 (TCRdb year 2020). Receptor amplification or capture employed the immunoSEQ multiplex PCR assay. The source is immuneACCESS, and TCRdb retained only in-frame sequences with V and J called. Part of the clones is not carried over; for the studies checked, unresolved V genes explain less than half of this, and the remainder is unexplained. The sample records roughly 310,000 clones, about 89% of which are singletons. 9.5% of the sample comes from the top ten. Sequenced input: PBMCs or T cells enriched from blood (not recorded which). Every receptor here comes from a woman aged 40 to 55 who had recovered from COVID-19.

The rearrangement joins TRBV2 to TRBJ1-1, with D tentatively TRBD1 (5 bases). CDR3 length: 13 amino acids. Germline V lookup: CDR1 SNHLY, CDR2 FYNNEI. V lost 11 bases and J 0 bases, leaving 13 bases between the germline ends. The CDR3 nucleotides read TGTGCCCGCATACAGGTCATGAACACTGAAGCTTTCTTT. Translated: CARIQVMNTEAFF.

This clone was seen ten or more times. The chain carries TRBV9 and TRBJ1-2; TRBD1 might be the D (5 bases). Trimming stripped 2 bases from V and 6 bases from J, with 11 bases between. The CDR3 is 13 residues long. Germline V gene sequence: CDR1 SGDLS, CDR2 YYNGEE. The DNA of the CDR3 is TGTGCCAGCAGCGTTCAGGGTTTGGATGGCTACACCTTC. It translates to CASSVQGLDGYTF. The full variable domain, its missing parts supplied by reference TRBV9 and TRBJ1-2, is DSGVTQTPKHLITATGQRVTLRCSPRSGDLSVYWYQQSLDQGLQFLIQYYNGEERAKGNILERFSAQQFPDLHSELNLSSLELGDSALYFCASSVQGLDGYTFGSGTRLTVV.

The V and J genes are TRBV28 and TRBJ1-5; TRBD1 matches at 7 bases. This CDR3 is built from 15 residues. V lost 2 bases and J lost 7; bases outside the gene matches: 8. Germline CDR1 reads MDHEN; CDR2 reads SYDVKM. CDR3 bases: TGTGCCAGCAGTTTAGGTACAGGGGTAGGGCAGCCCCAGCATTTT. Protein sequence: CASSLGTGVGQPQHF.

The chain uses TRBV7-2 and TRBJ2-7; D unclear. Germline assignment: CDR1 SGHTA and CDR2 FQGNSA. V shed 6 bases and J shed 5 bases, with 14 bases lying between them. This CDR3 contains 13 residues. Written as DNA, the CDR3 is TGTGCCAGCAGTTCCCGGGTGATCAACGAGCAGTACTTC. It is translated as CASSSRVINEQYF.

The chain uses TRBV29-1 and TRBJ1-4; D possibly corresponds to TRBD1 (5 bases). The germline V gene has CDR1 SQVTM and CDR2 ANQGSEA. The CDR3 totals 15 residues. The V end was cut by 4 bases, the J end by 0 bases, with 12 bases between. CDR3 nucleotides: TGCAGCGTTGTTCCCTGGGGGGCAACTAATGAAAAACTGTTTTTT. Its translation: CSVVPWGATNEKLFF.

This clone was detected a few times. J is TRBJ1-1 and V is TRBV27, with D unresolved. Trimming removed 8 bases at V and 3 bases at J, with 13 bases between. CDR1 MNHEY and CDR2 SMNVEV come from the germline V gene (reference sequence). CDR3 length equals 13 residues. The CDR3 bases are TGTGCCAGCCGAACCCAGGTTTACACTGAAGCTTTCTTT. Its protein is CASRTQVYTEAFF.

The V call is TRBV7-3, the J call TRBJ1-1; no clear D. The CDR3 is 15 residues long. The germline V gene has CDR1 SGHTA and CDR2 FQGTGA. V was shortened by 6 bases and J by 1 base, with 15 bases between the two germline ends. Here the CDR3 reads CASSYGRLGNTEAFF. The CDR3 DNA reads as TGTGCCAGCAGTTACGGGAGGCTGGGGAACACTGAAGCTTTCTTT.

The chain uses TRBV7-2 and TRBJ2-7; no clear D gene. CDR3 length: 14 amino acids. Germline CDR1 and CDR2: SGHTA and FQGNSA. V lost 5 bases, J lost 6 bases, and 17 bases lay in between. The CDR3 nucleotides read TGTGCCAGCAGCCCCGCTAGACCGGTAGTCGAGCAGTACTTC. Translating gives CASSPARPVVEQYF.

The V and J genes are TRBV19 and TRBJ2-1; D is uncertain. With 5 bases removed from V and 10 bases from J, the gap between germline ends came to 18 bases. Per the germline V gene, CDR1 is LNHDA and CDR2 is SQIVND (reference sequence). CDR3 size: 14 residues. CDR3 in amino acids: CASSSRSSTGEQFF. The CDR3 nucleotides are TGTGCCAGTAGTTCGCGGTCTTCTACCGGCGAGCAGTTCTTC.

The chain recombines TRBV7-2 with TRBJ2-1, with 14 bases matching TRBD2. CDR3 size: 16 residues. With V trimmed by 5 bases and J by 8 bases, 8 bases remained unmatched. Germline loops: CDR1 SGHTA, CDR2 FQGNSA. In DNA, the CDR3 is TGTGCCAGCAGCCGTAGGGGACTAGCGGGAGTGTATGAGCAGTTCTTC. This sequence encodes CASSRRGLAGVYEQFF.